This T cell receptor beta chain was identified in a study of identical twins. Template switching added a universal primer site, and cDNA bore unique molecular identifiers. Each CDR3 protein is one row after TCRdb ran MiXCR on the 5' RACE reads. The table lists around 230,000 distinct CDR3 sequences, roughly 9.4% of them singletons. Per germline, CDR1 SGHDT and CDR2 YYEEEE. Trimming cost V 1 base and J 9 bases; bases outside gene matches: 9. The CDR3 is 15 amino acids. The sequence derives from a woman between 18 and 29 years old in good health. Material: memory (CD45RO+) T cells sorted from blood. V and J are TRBV5-6 and TRBJ2-1; 8 nucleotides line up with TRBD2. CDR3 nucleotides: TGTGCCAGCAGCTTGCCAGCGGGAGTGAGCAGTGAGCAGTTCTTC. Amino acid sequence: CASSLPAGVSSEQFF.